This T cell receptor (beta chain) stems from a study of memory CD4+ T cells and cytomegalovirus serostatus. Background on the study: Donors were healthy Belgian adults, 9 CMV seropositive and approximately 25 seronegative.

The method was immunoSEQ multiplex PCR; TCRdb's version includes in-frame clones alone and lacks a portion of them. The table records 45,000 to 60,000 clones, 60% to 85% of them present only once. Notes on this clone: The antigen is not known.

The sort gate was single viable CD3+CD4+CD8-CD45RO+ cells for memory CD4+ T cells. After thawing, CD4+ T cells were positively selected. Study results and limitations: About 40% of the roughly 160 known CMV-associated TCRbeta sequences appeared in CD4+ memory.

This CDR3 spans 11 amino acids. Germline CDR1 is MDHEN and CDR2 is SYDVKM. V was cut by 7 bases and J by 6 bases, with 10 bases left in between. Sequencing used memory CD4+ T cells from blood. The sequence was collected from an adult in good health and CMV-seropositive. The V gene is TRBV28, the J gene TRBJ2-7; D remains ambiguous. The CDR3 loop reads CASTRYREQYF. In nucleotides, the CDR3 is TGTGCCAGCACTCGCTACCGCGAGCAGTACTTC.